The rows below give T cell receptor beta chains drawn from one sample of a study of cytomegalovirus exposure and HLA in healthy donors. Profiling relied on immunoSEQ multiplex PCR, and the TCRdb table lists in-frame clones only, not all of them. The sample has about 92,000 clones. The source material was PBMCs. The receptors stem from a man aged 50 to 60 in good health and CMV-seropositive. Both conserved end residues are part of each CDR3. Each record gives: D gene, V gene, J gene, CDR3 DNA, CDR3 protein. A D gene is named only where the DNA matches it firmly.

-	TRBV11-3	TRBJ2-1	TGTGCCAGCAGCTCGCCCGGACTTTTACTATCATACAATGAGCAGTTCTTC	CASSSPGLLLSYNEQFF
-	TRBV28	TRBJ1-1	TGTGCCAGCTCAAAAGGGGGGAACACTGAAGCTTTCTTT	CASSKGGNTEAFF
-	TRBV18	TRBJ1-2	TGTGCCAGCTCACCACCCGGACTTGCTAACTATGGCTACACCTTC	CASSPPGLANYGYTF
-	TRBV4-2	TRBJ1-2	TGTGCCAGCAGCCAAAATTTTTACGGTGACTATGGCTACACCTTC	CASSQNFYGDYGYTF
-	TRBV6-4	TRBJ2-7	TGTGCCAGCAGTTTCCCGAGTGCGGGGAGCTCCTACGAGCAGTACTTC	CASSFPSAGSSYEQYF
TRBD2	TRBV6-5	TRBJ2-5	TGTGCCAGCAGTATGGGGGGGGTAGAGACCCAGTACTTC	CASSMGGVETQYF
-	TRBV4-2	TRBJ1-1	TGTGCCAGCAGCCAAGAGGAGGGGCGGGCTGAAGCTTTCTTT	CASSQEEGRAEAFF
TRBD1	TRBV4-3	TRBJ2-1	TGCGCCAGCAGCCAAGATCTATGGGGACAGGGGGTCTACAATGAGCAGTTCTTC	CASSQDLWGQGVYNEQFF
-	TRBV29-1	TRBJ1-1	TGCAGCGGGAGTGCCACTATGAACACTGAAGCTTTCTTT	CSGSATMNTEAFF
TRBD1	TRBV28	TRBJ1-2	TGTGCCAGCTCCCGGGACAGAACATTGGGCTACACCTTC	CASSRDRTLGYTF
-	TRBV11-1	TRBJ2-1	TGTGCCAGCAGTACAGGTCTGAACAATGAGCAGTTCTTC	CASSTGLNNEQFF
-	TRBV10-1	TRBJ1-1	TGCGCCAGCAGTGAGGGGGGAGGCACTGAAGCTTTCTTT	CASSEGGGTEAFF
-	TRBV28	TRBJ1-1	TGTGCCAGCGGTGACACTAACACTGAAGCTTTCTTT	CASGDTNTEAFF
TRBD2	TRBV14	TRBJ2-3	TGTGCCAGCAGCCGGTTTAGCGGGACGCAGGGTACGCAGTATTTT	CASSRFSGTQGTQYF
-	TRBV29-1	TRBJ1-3	TGCAGCGTTGAGGCGGGGTCAAACACCATATATTTT	CSVEAGSNTIYF